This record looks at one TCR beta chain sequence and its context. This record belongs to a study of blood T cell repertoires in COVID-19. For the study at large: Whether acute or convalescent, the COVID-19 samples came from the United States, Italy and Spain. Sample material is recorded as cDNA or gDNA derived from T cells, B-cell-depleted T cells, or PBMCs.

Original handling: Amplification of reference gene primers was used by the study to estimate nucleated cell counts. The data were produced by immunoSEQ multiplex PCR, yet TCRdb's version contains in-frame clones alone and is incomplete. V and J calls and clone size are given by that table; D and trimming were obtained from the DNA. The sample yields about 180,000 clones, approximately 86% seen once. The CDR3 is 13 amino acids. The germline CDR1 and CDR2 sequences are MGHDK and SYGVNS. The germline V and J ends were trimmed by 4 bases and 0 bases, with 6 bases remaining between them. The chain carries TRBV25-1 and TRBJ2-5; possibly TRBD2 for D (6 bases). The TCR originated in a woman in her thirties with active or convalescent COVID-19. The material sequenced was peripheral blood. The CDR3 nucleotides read TGTGCCAGCAGTGGCGGGGACCAAGAGACCCAGTACTTC. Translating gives CASSGGDQETQYF.